Below are 25 T cell receptor beta chains sequenced from a single sample in a study of cytomegalovirus exposure and HLA in healthy donors. PCR involved 60 Vbeta and 13 Jbeta primers. The protocol was immunoSEQ multiplex PCR, while the TCRdb copy is restricted to in-frame clones and leaves out a portion. The sample yields 120,000 or so clones, roughly 78% seen once. The sequenced sample consisted of PBMCs. These receptors came from a woman in her thirties or forties in good health and CMV-seronegative.

This clone was detected a few times. CDR3 nucleotide sequence: TGTGCCAGCAGCTCCGCACTCTACGAGCAGTACTTC. Its protein is CASSSALYEQYF. V usage is TRBV7-9 and J usage is TRBJ2-7; D call uncertain. CDR3 length: 12 amino acids. The germline CDR1 and CDR2 sequences are SEHNR and FQNEAQ (reference sequence). Trimming took off 4 bases at V and 3 bases at J, with 7 bases between the two ends.

This chain joins TRBV27 and TRBJ1-4; D is perhaps TRBD1 (6 bases). V gave up 5 bases and J gave up 10 bases, with 23 bases separating them. CDR1 is MNHEY and CDR2 is SMNVEV in the germline V gene (reference sequence). This CDR3 spans 16 amino acids. In nucleotides, the CDR3 is TGTGCCAGCAGTCCCATGGGGGCAGTTAGAGGGGGAAAACTGTTTTTT. It is translated as CASSPMGAVRGGKLFF.

The chain links TRBV20-1 to TRBJ1-2; D uncertain. This CDR3 comprises 8 residues. V shed 6 bases and J shed 10 bases, with 6 bases lying between them. Germline assignment: CDR1 DFQATT and CDR2 SNEGSKA (reference sequence). The CDR3: CSAEYYTF. CDR3 bases: TGCAGTGCAGAGTACTACACCTTC.

The chain combines TRBV18 with TRBJ1-5; D uncertain. V lost 3 bases to trimming and J lost 2 bases, with 2 bases between them. Per germline, CDR1 KGHSH and CDR2 LQKENI. The CDR3 spans 12 residues. The chain's CDR3 is CASSPCNQPQHF. The CDR3 region has the DNA TGTGCCAGCTCACCCTGCAATCAGCCCCAGCATTTT.

CDR3 in amino acids: CASSDPTVPSDEQYF. CDR3 nucleotides: TGTGCCAGCAGTGACCCGACTGTCCCGTCTGACGAGCAGTACTTC. The rearrangement joins TRBV28 to TRBJ2-7; D is unclear. The CDR3 is 15 residues long. Per germline, CDR1 MDHEN and CDR2 SYDVKM. V dropped 5 bases and J dropped 5 bases, with 19 bases sitting between them.

This clone was seen a few times. The rearrangement links TRBV6-1 to TRBJ1-1, with 7 bases matching TRBD1. This CDR3 is built from 13 residues. Trimming took 8 bases from V and 3 from J; bases not matched to a gene: 6. CDR1 is MNHNS, CDR2 SASEGT, per germline. CDR3 in amino acids: CASGEGQDTEAFF. The DNA of the CDR3 is TGTGCCAGCGGCGAAGGACAGGACACTGAAGCTTTCTTT.

This chain joins TRBV2 and TRBJ1-5; perhaps TRBD1 as D (6 bases). Germline assignment: CDR1 SNHLY and CDR2 FYNNEI. V lost 3 bases and J 4 bases, leaving 10 bases between the germline ends. This CDR3 has 14 residues. DNA for the CDR3: TGTGCCAGCAGTGACCGGACAGATAATCAGCCCCAGCATTTT. Translated, it gives CASSDRTDNQPQHF.

The V and J genes are TRBV28 and TRBJ1-1; TRBD1 matches at 8 bases. J was trimmed by 1 base and V by 1 base; bases with no gene match: 2. The CDR3 has 15 residues. Germline V lookup: CDR1 MDHEN, CDR2 SYDVKM. The CDR3 sequence is CASSLLGTGNTEAFF. DNA for the CDR3: TGTGCCAGCAGTTTATTAGGGACAGGGAACACTGAAGCTTTCTTT.

V usage is TRBV27 and J usage is TRBJ2-7; D possibly corresponds to TRBD2 (7 bases). This CDR3 region has 14 residues. Germline CDR1 reads MNHEY; CDR2 reads SMNVEV (reference sequence). V was pared by 8 bases and J by 0 bases, with 14 bases between. CDR3 loop: CASGGAGVSYEQYF. The CDR3 DNA reads TGTGCCAGCGGGGGGGCGGGGGTCTCCTACGAGCAGTACTTC.

The gene calls are TRBV4-2 and TRBJ2-1; tentative D call: TRBD1 (5 bases). Germline CDR1 reads LGHNA; CDR2 reads YNFKEQ. The V end lost 4 bases, the J end lost 6 bases, and 13 bases lay between the germline ends. The CDR3 totals 14 residues. The DNA for the CDR3 is TGTGCCAGCAGCCCAAGGGGCGGCGGCAATGAGCAGTTCTTC. This sequence encodes CASSPRGGGNEQFF.

This chain connects TRBV7-9 to TRBJ2-5; D is possibly TRBD2 (7 bases). Matching the DNA end better, TRBJ2-7 makes the J call doubtful. CDR3 length: 13 amino acids. From germline, CDR1 is SEHNR and CDR2 FQNEAQ (reference sequence). CDR3 nucleotides: TGTGCCAGCAGCCTAGGCGGGGGCCCCGAGCAGTACTTC. It is translated as CASSLGGGPEQYF.

In this sample, this clone turned up a few times. The genes are TRBV28 and TRBJ1-1; D remains unclear. Trimming left V 8 bases short and J 0 bases short, with 7 bases between. CDR1 is MDHEN and CDR2 is SYDVKM in the germline V gene. This CDR3 has 12 amino acids. CDR3 coding DNA: TGTGCCAGCTCAGTGATGAACACTGAAGCTTTCTTT. Its translation is CASSVMNTEAFF.

Here the CDR3 DNA reads TGTGCCAGCAGCCCCTGGGGGACAGGGGGTCAAGAGACCCAGTACTTC. Residues: CASSPWGTGGQETQYF. The rearrangement links TRBV11-2 to TRBJ2-5; 11 positions match TRBD1. The CDR3 has 16 residues. The germline gives CDR1 SGHAT, CDR2 FQNNGV. The J segment lost 2 bases and the V segment lost 5 bases, leaving 7 bases of the junction unmatched.

The V call is TRBV19, the J call TRBJ2-7; TRBD1 matches 10 bases. CDR3 size: 16 residues. V shed 5 bases, J shed 7 bases, and the junction held 14 bases outside the gene matches. Germline CDR1 and CDR2: LNHDA and SQIVND (reference sequence). CDR3 region: CASSWQVGQGPEEQYF. Here the CDR3 DNA reads TGTGCCAGTAGTTGGCAGGTGGGACAGGGGCCTGAGGAGCAGTACTTC.

This clone was counted once. The chain has TRBV2 and TRBJ1-5; maybe TRBD1 (5 bases). V lost 8 bases and J lost 5, with 13 bases in between. CDR1 and CDR2 from the germline V gene are SNHLY and FYNNEI. This CDR3 spans 13 amino acids. In DNA, the CDR3 is TGTGCCAGCGGGGCCGTTGGGGATCAGCCCCAGCATTTT. It codes for CASGAVGDQPQHF.

V usage is TRBV7-2 and J usage is TRBJ2-5, with 11 nucleotides matching TRBD1. J lost 11 bases, V lost 7 bases, and 12 bases had no gene match. Germline CDR1 and CDR2: SGHTA and FQGNSA. The CDR3 runs to 14 residues. CDR3: CASTQDRGPREQYF. The CDR3 DNA follows: TGTGCCAGCACCCAGGACAGGGGGCCGCGGGAGCAGTACTTC.

The chain has TRBV5-1 and TRBJ2-5, with 7 bases lining up with TRBD2. The CDR3 contains 15 residues. From germline, CDR1 is SGHRS and CDR2 YFSETQ. The J segment lost 4 bases and the V segment lost 2 bases, leaving 8 bases of the junction unmatched. The CDR3 coding sequence is TGCGCCAGCAGCTTAGGTTCGGGAGGTGGAGAGACCCAGTACTTC. Amino acid sequence: CASSLGSGGGETQYF. The variable domain in full, with the rest retrieved from reference TRBV5-1 and TRBJ2-5, is KAGVTQTPRYLIKTRGQQVTLSCSPISGHRSVSWYQQTPGQGLQFLFEYFSETQRNKGNFPGRFSGRQFSNSRSEMNVSTLELGDSALYLCASSLGSGGGETQYFGPGTRLLVL.

This rearrangement joins TRBV5-6 to TRBJ1-2; 8 nucleotides agree with TRBD1. CDR1 is SGHDT and CDR2 is YYEEEE in the germline V gene. Trimming removed 0 bases from V and 5 bases from J; junction bases left unmatched: 3. The CDR3 has 14 residues. The CDR3 DNA follows: TGTGCCAGCAGCTTGGGACAGGGGTGGTATGGCTACACCTTC. It encodes CASSLGQGWYGYTF.

The rearrangement joins TRBV5-4 to TRBJ1-2; 7 bases are shared with TRBD1. Germline lookup yields CDR1 SGHNT and CDR2 YYREEE (reference sequence). This CDR3 contains 16 residues. J was trimmed by 2 bases and V by 4 bases; bases with no gene match: 11. The CDR3 is CASSLAGAGGNYGYTF. CDR3 DNA sequence: TGTGCCAGCAGCCTGGCCGGGGCAGGGGGGAACTATGGCTACACCTTC. Full variable domain (rest looked up from reference TRBV5-4 and TRBJ1-2): ETGVTQSPTHLIKTRGQQVTLRCSSQSGHNTVSWYQQALGQGPQFIFQYYREEENGRGNFPPRFSGLQFPNYSSELNVNALELDDSALYLCASSLAGAGGNYGYTFGSGTRLTVV.

V is TRBV18 and J is TRBJ2-1; D ambiguous. This CDR3 contains 15 residues. Trimming cost V 2 bases and J 0 bases, with 8 bases left between them. Germline V gene data show CDR1 as KGHSH and CDR2 as LQKENI. The CDR3 sequence: CASSPFPGSYNEQFF. CDR3 sequence (DNA): TGTGCCAGCTCACCATTTCCGGGCTCCTACAATGAGCAGTTCTTC.

V is TRBV11-1 and J is TRBJ2-1; tentative D call: TRBD2 (5 bases). V was trimmed by 1 base and J by 7 bases, leaving 11 bases between them. The germline V gene encodes CDR1 SGHAT and CDR2 FQDESV (reference sequence). The CDR3 is 14 residues long. This CDR3 reads CASSLVASTNEQFF. The CDR3 DNA reads as TGTGCCAGCAGCTTAGTGGCTAGCACAAATGAGCAGTTCTTC.

About this clone: Only one base separates this from a far larger clonotype, so it likely reflects a read error. The chain uses TRBV7-9 and TRBJ2-4; D possibly corresponds to TRBD1 (5 bases). The length of the CDR3 is 16 residues. Germline-derived CDR1 and CDR2 are SEHNR and FQNEAQ (reference sequence). CDR3 bases: TGTGCCAGCAGCCAAGATCAGGGCGGTTGGGGAAACAGTCAGTACTTC. This translates into CASSQDQGGWGNSQYF.

The genes are TRBV5-1 and TRBJ2-7, with a tentative D call TRBD2 (6 bases). The CDR3 length is 13 residues. Between the trimmed V and J ends, which lost 1 base and 4 bases, there was a span of 9 bases. Germline V gives CDR1 SGHRS, CDR2 YFSETQ. The CDR3 sequence: CASSLSGAYEQYF. As DNA, the CDR3 is TGCGCCAGCAGCTTGTCGGGAGCGTACGAGCAGTACTTC.

The rearrangement uses TRBV7-2 and TRBJ2-5; possibly TRBD2 for D (5 bases). The CDR3 consists of 16 residues. Trimming stripped 5 bases from V and 5 bases from J, with 21 bases between. Germline loops: CDR1 SGHTA, CDR2 FQGNSA. The CDR3 region is CASSPAALVSRETQYF. In DNA form, the CDR3 reads TGTGCCAGCAGCCCAGCGGCCCTGGTATCCCGCGAGACCCAGTACTTC.

The V and J genes are TRBV15 and TRBJ2-5; the match to TRBD2 covers 10 bases. TRBJ2-7 explains the end of the DNA better; the J call may be wrong. CDR1 is LNHNV and CDR2 is YYDKDF in the germline V gene (reference sequence). The CDR3 runs 16 residues. The CDR3 spells CATSGTELAGAGEQYF. Written as DNA, the CDR3 is TGTGCCACCAGCGGCACAGAGCTAGCGGGGGCGGGCGAGCAGTACTTC.